Listed here is a single T cell receptor beta chain. Its antigen is unidentified. These data originate in a study of siplizumab effects on memory and regulatory T cells. Study-wide results and limits: Reactions containing siplizumab showed mappable alloreactive CD4+ clones averaging approximately 70% Treg-derived, versus 25% to 30% in controls.

The V and J ends lost 5 bases and 2 bases, in that order; junction bases with no gene match: 3. This CDR3 is built from 14 residues. CDR1 is SGHVS, CDR2 FQNEAQ, per germline. Sequencing used immunoSEQ multiplex PCR; TCRdb keeps in-frame clones, though not all of them. The table has 95,000 to 100,000 clones, about nine tenths seen once. The rearrangement uses TRBV7-8 and TRBJ2-7; TRBD1 matches at 10 bases. The sequence was collected from a human donor in good health. Sequenced sample: non-Treg CD4+ T cells sorted from blood. The CDR3 protein is CASSGGQGAYEQYF. CDR3 in DNA: TGTGCCAGCAGCGGTGGACAGGGGGCCTACGAGCAGTACTTC.